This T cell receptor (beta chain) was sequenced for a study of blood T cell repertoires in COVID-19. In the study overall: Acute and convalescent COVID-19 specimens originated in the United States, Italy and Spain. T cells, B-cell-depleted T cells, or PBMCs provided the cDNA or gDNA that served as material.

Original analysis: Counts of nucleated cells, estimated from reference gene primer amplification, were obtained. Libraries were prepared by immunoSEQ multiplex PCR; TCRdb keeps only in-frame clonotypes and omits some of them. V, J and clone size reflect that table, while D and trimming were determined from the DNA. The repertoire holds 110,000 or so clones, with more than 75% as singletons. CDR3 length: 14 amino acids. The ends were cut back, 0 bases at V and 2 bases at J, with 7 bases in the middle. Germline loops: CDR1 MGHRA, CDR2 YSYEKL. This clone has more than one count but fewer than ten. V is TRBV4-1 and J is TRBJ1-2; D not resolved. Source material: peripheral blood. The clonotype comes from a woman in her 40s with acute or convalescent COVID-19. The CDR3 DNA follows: TGCGCCAGCAGCCAAGAAGGCGGGAACTATGGCTACACCTTC. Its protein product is CASSQEGGNYGYTF.